The 19 T cell receptor beta chains presented below share a single source sample, sequenced in a study of cytomegalovirus exposure and HLA in healthy donors. The PCR ran on 60 Vbeta and 13 Jbeta primers. Method: immunoSEQ multiplex PCR; TCRdb's copy keeps in-frame clones and lacks some. The profile shows about 140,000 clones, 70% to 85% of them singletons. The sequencing input was PBMCs. These receptors were taken from a woman aged 55 to 70 in good health and CMV-seropositive.

The genes are TRBV4-3 and TRBJ1-4; D is possibly TRBD1 (5 bases). Trimming took off 4 bases at V and 8 bases at J, with 20 bases between the two ends. The germline V gene has CDR1 LGHNA and CDR2 YSLEER. The CDR3 has 16 residues. DNA for the CDR3: TGCGCCAGCAGCCGGACCTCCGGGACTACTGTCGAAAAACTGTTTTTT. Its translation is CASSRTSGTTVEKLFF.

The chain joins TRBV11-3 to TRBJ2-1, with 11 nucleotides matching TRBD2. Germline CDR1 and CDR2: SGHNT and YENEEA. With 0 bases clipped from V and 6 bases from J, the junction kept 7 bases outside the gene matches. The CDR3 has 17 residues. The CDR3 protein is CASSLDLTSGTTNEQFF. CDR3 coding DNA: TGTGCCAGCAGCTTAGATCTGACTAGCGGGACAACCAATGAGCAGTTCTTC.

The gene calls are TRBV5-4 and TRBJ1-6; D gene ambiguous. The CDR3 has 13 amino acids. Germline CDR1 and CDR2: SGHNT and YYREEE (reference sequence). Between the trimmed V and J ends, which lost 4 bases and 6 bases, there was a span of 8 bases. The CDR3 sequence: CASSHGVNSPLHF. The CDR3 DNA reads TGTGCCAGCAGCCATGGAGTTAATTCACCCCTCCACTTT.

This chain links TRBV7-5 with TRBJ2-7; TRBD2 reflects the table's D call only, with no check against the DNA. TRBV7-5 is designated a pseudogene. The length of the CDR3 is 14 residues. CDR3 sequence reads: CARSGTSGSYEQYF. The CDR3 DNA follows: TGTGCCAGAAGCGGGACTAGCGGGAGCTACGAGCAGTACTTC.

This chain uses TRBV30 with TRBJ2-7; no reliable D call. The V end was cut by 0 bases, the J end by 7 bases, with 7 bases between. This CDR3 spans 11 amino acids. Germline V gene data show CDR1 as GTSNPN and CDR2 as SVGIG (reference sequence). The CDR3: CAWSVTQEQYF. CDR3 nucleotide sequence: TGTGCCTGGAGTGTCACACAGGAGCAGTACTTC.

The genes are TRBV30 and TRBJ2-4; tentatively, D is TRBD2 (5 bases). The germline V and J ends were trimmed by 5 bases and 2 bases, with 10 bases remaining between them. The CDR3 runs 13 residues. CDR1 is GTSNPN, CDR2 SVGIG, per germline (reference sequence). The CDR3 nucleotides read TGTGCCTGGGGAAGCGGAACCAAAAACATTCAGTACTTC. It encodes CAWGSGTKNIQYF.

The chain uses TRBV7-6 and TRBJ2-1; possible D gene TRBD2, 5 bases. The CDR3 is made up of 14 amino acids. Germline V gene lookup returns CDR1 SGHVS and CDR2 FNYEAQ. V dropped 5 bases and J dropped 9 bases, with 17 bases sitting between them. The CDR3 protein is CASSPIPRGAEQFF. DNA of the CDR3: TGTGCCAGCAGCCCCATACCTCGGGGTGCTGAGCAGTTCTTC.

The rearrangement joins TRBV29-1 to TRBJ1-4; 10 nucleotides match TRBD1. The CDR3 spans 14 residues. The germline V gene encodes CDR1 SQVTM and CDR2 ANQGSEA. V trimming: 3 bases; J trimming: 8 bases; junction bases outside the gene matches: 6. This CDR3 reads CSVEPGTGDEKLFF. CDR3 nucleotides: TGCAGCGTTGAGCCCGGGACAGGGGACGAAAAACTGTTTTTT.

This chain links TRBV9 with TRBJ2-7, with 11 bases aligning to TRBD2. The CDR3 covers 13 residues. The germline V gene has CDR1 SGDLS and CDR2 YYNGEE. With 1 base clipped from V and 6 bases from J, the junction kept 0 bases outside the gene matches. In DNA form, the CDR3 reads TGTGCCAGCAGCGTAACTAGCGGGAGCGAGCAGTACTTC. Translation: CASSVTSGSEQYF. Looking up the rest from reference TRBV9 and TRBJ2-7 gives the full variable domain: DSGVTQTPKHLITATGQRVTLRCSPRSGDLSVYWYQQSLDQGLQFLIQYYNGEERAKGNILERFSAQQFPDLHSELNLSSLELGDSALYFCASSVTSGSEQYFGPGTRLTVT.

J is TRBJ2-2 and V is TRBV4-3, with D possibly matching TRBD2 (6 bases). CDR1 is LGHNA and CDR2 is YSLEER in the germline V gene. The CDR3 is made up of 15 amino acids. The germline V and J ends were trimmed by 0 bases and 5 bases, with 10 bases remaining between them. The CDR3 nucleotides read TGCGCCAGCAGCCAAGATGGAGGGCGAACCGGGGAGCTGTTTTTT. Encoded protein: CASSQDGGRTGELFF.

The V gene is TRBV5-1, the J gene TRBJ2-7, with 7 bases matching TRBD1. This CDR3 has 14 residues. V trimming: 7 bases; J trimming: 4 bases; junction bases outside the gene matches: 11. The germline gives CDR1 SGHRS, CDR2 YFSETQ. CDR3 sequence reads: CASCPGQTFYEQYF. Written as DNA, the CDR3 is TGCGCCAGCTGCCCGGGACAGACCTTTTACGAGCAGTACTTC. Variable domain in full (rest from reference TRBV5-1 and TRBJ2-7): KAGVTQTPRYLIKTRGQQVTLSCSPISGHRSVSWYQQTPGQGLQFLFEYFSETQRNKGNFPGRFSGRQFSNSRSEMNVSTLELGDSALYLCASCPGQTFYEQYFGPGTRLTVT.

This clone came up once. The CDR3, as DNA: TGTGCCAGCAGCTCCCTCGGGGCTTCGGGAGGGCAGTACTTC. This sequence encodes CASSSLGASGGQYF. The chain is built from TRBV7-9 and TRBJ2-7; TRBD2 aligns across 7 bases. Germline V CDR1 and CDR2: SEHNR, FQNEAQ (reference sequence). V dropped 4 bases and J dropped 9; count of bases not matched to a gene: 12. This CDR3 region has 14 residues.

The J gene is TRBJ1-2, the V gene TRBV7-9; D is possibly TRBD1 (6 bases). This CDR3 contains 13 residues. V lost 7 bases and J lost 8, with 17 bases in between. Looked up from germline, CDR1 is SEHNR and CDR2 is FQNEAQ (reference sequence). CDR3 DNA sequence: TGTGCCAGCACCCCGTCCCAGGGGTACGGCTACACCTTC. Protein: CASTPSQGYGYTF.

V usage is TRBV27 and J usage is TRBJ2-7; D is possibly TRBD1 (5 bases). Germline loops: CDR1 MNHEY, CDR2 SMNVEV (reference sequence). The CDR3 is made up of 13 amino acids. Trimming shortened V by 5 bases and J by 1 base, and 9 bases separated the two germline ends. CDR3 amino acids: CASSLGASYEQYF. Written as DNA, the CDR3 is TGTGCCAGCAGTCTAGGGGCTTCCTACGAGCAGTACTTC.

This clone has only one observation. A junction end diverges from the germline sequence, so it may reflect a read error. The chain recombines TRBV7-7 with TRBJ2-1; TRBD1 is a possible D gene (6 bases). This CDR3 has 13 amino acids. Germline CDR1 SSHAT, CDR2 FNYEAQ (reference sequence). The CDR3 region has the DNA TGTGCTAGCAGCTGGGGGCGGAGCAATGAGCAGTTCTTC. Translating gives CASSWGRSNEQFF.

The V call is TRBV25-1, the J call TRBJ1-5, with TRBD1 matching 7 bases. CDR3 length: 14 amino acids. The germline gives CDR1 MGHDK, CDR2 SYGVNS. V was clipped by 0 bases and J by 6 bases; unmatched bases: 2. The CDR3 protein is CASSEYPGGQPQHF. Here the CDR3 DNA reads TGTGCCAGCAGTGAATATCCAGGGGGTCAGCCCCAGCATTTT.

On this clone itself: At one of its ends the junction is not consistent with the germline gene, which may arise from a read error. J is TRBJ2-7 and V is TRBV10-1; 9 bases line up with TRBD1. CDR3 length equals 13 residues. From germline, CDR1 is WNHNN and CDR2 SYGVQD (reference sequence). The CDR3 here is CAQWGQGHYEQYF. CDR3 nucleotide sequence: TGTGCACAGTGGGGACAGGGACACTACGAGCAGTACTTC.

This clone was counted once. CDR3 protein: CASSSRDGTSGNTIYF. Written as DNA, the CDR3 is TGTGCCAGCAGCTCGCGGGACGGAACGTCTGGAAACACCATATATTTT. The chain joins TRBV7-9 to TRBJ1-3; maybe TRBD1 (5 bases). This CDR3 has 16 amino acids. From germline, CDR1 is SEHNR and CDR2 FQNEAQ (reference sequence). Trimming left V 4 bases short and J 1 base short, with 14 bases between.

This clone was counted a few times. DNA of the CDR3: TGTGCCAGCTCACGGGACAGGGCAGAAAACACCATATATTTT. This gives the protein CASSRDRAENTIYF. The chain uses TRBV18 and TRBJ1-3, with TRBD1 matching over 9 bases. The CDR3 runs 14 residues. CDR1 and CDR2 from the germline V gene are KGHSH and LQKENI. With 4 bases clipped from V and 6 bases from J, the junction kept 4 bases outside the gene matches.